This TCR beta chain was sequenced during a study of technical replicates of blood from several donors (dated by TCRdb to 2017 to 2019). This clone was observed once. The antigen this receptor binds is unknown. Base qualities are not at hand, and no much larger clone is one base apart. For CDR1 and CDR2, the germline V gene (reference sequence) lists GTSNPN and SVGIG. The CDR3 covers 14 residues, taking in both the cysteine and the phenylalanine. Left in the record is the CDR3 DNA by itself, 42 bases read in frame from the first base. Relative to germline, V is 0 bases shorter and J is 6 bases shorter, with 9 bases between their ends. Libraries were constructed by the immunoSEQ multiplex PCR assay. TCRdb's version of the immuneACCESS table is confined to in-frame rearrangements and falls short of the full clone set. An unresolved V gene accounts for under half of the shortfall where checked; the remainder is of unknown origin. Counted in this sample were just under 85,000 clones; around nine tenths of them appeared once. Jointly, the top ten make up about 0.23% of the sample.

The chain is assembled from TRBV30 and TRBJ1-6, with TRBD1 as a weak D call on 5 bases. The clonotype originates from a human donor in good health. Sequenced: T cells isolated from PBMCs. The DNA reads as follows: TGTGCCTGGAGTGTGCCCCAGGGTAATTCACCCCTCCACTTT. This is translated as CAWSVPQGNSPLHF.